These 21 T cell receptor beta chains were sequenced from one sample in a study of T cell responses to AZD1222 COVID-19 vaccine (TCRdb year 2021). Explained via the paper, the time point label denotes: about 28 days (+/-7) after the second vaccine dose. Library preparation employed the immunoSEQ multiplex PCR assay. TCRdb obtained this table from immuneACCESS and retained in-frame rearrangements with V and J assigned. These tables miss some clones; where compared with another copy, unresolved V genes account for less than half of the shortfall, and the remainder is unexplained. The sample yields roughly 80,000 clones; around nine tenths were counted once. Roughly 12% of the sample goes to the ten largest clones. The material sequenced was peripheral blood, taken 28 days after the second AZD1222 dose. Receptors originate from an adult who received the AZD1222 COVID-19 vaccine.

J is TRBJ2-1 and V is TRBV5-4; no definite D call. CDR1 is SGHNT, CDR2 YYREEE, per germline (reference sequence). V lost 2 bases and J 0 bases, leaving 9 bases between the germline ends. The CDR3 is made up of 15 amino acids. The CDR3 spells CASSFPSPSYNEQFF. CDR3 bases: TGTGCCAGCAGCTTCCCTTCGCCCTCCTACAATGAGCAGTTCTTC.

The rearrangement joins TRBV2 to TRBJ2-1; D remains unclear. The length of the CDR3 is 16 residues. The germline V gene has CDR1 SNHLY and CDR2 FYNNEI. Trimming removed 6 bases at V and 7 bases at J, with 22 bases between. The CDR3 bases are TGTGCCAGCAGCCCCGCGGACGCTTCTGTAAGAAATGAGCAGTTCTTC. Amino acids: CASSPADASVRNEQFF.

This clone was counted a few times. CDR3 sequence: CASSFGAYEQYF. DNA for the CDR3: TGTGCCAGCAGCTTCGGGGCTTACGAGCAGTACTTC. V usage is TRBV7-9 and J usage is TRBJ2-7, with D perhaps TRBD1 or TRBD2 (5 bases each). CDR1 is SEHNR and CDR2 is FQNEAQ in the germline V gene (reference sequence). V gave up 3 bases and J gave up 4 bases, with 7 bases separating them. This CDR3 has 12 residues.

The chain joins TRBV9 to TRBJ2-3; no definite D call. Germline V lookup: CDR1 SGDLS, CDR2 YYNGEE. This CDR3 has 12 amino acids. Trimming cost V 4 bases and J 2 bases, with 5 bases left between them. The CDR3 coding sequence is TGTGCCAGCAGCCCTCACACAGATACGCAGTATTTT. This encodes CASSPHTDTQYF.

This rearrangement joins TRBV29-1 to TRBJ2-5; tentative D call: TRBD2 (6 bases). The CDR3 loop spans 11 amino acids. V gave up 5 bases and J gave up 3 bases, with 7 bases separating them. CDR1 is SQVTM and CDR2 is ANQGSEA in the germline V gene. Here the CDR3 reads CSVRREETQYF. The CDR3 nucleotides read TGCAGCGTTAGGAGGGAAGAGACCCAGTACTTC.

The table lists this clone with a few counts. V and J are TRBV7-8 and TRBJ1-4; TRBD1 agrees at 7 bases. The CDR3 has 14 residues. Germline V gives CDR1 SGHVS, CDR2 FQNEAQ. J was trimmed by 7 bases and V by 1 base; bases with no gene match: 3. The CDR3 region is CASSLGTGVEKLFF. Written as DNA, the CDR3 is TGTGCCAGCAGCTTAGGGACAGGAGTTGAAAAACTGTTTTTT.

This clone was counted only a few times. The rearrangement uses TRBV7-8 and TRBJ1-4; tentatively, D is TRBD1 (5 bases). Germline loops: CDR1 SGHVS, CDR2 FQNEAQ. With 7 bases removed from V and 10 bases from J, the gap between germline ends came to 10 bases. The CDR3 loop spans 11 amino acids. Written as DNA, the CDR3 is TGTGCCAGCATCCGCGGGGGAAAACTGTTTTTT. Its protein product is CASIRGGKLFF.

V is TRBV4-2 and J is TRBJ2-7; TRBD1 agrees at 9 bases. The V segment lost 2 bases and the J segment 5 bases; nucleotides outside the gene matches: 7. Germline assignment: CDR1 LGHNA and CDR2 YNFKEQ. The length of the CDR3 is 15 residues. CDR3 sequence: CASSQPGQGNNEQYF. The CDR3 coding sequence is TGTGCCAGCAGCCAACCGGGACAGGGTAACAACGAGCAGTACTTC.

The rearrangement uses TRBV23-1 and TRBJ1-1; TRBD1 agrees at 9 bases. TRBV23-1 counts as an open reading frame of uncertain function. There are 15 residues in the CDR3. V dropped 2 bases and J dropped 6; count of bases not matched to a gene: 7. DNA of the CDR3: TGCGCCAGCAGTCAAGGGACAGGGCGAGTCGCTGAAGCTTTCTTT. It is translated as CASSQGTGRVAEAFF.

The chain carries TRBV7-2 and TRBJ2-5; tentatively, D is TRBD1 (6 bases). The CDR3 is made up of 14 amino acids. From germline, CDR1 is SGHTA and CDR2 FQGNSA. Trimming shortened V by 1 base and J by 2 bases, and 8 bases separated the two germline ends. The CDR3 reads CASSLDREQETQYF. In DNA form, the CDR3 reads TGTGCCAGCAGCTTAGACAGGGAGCAAGAGACCCAGTACTTC.

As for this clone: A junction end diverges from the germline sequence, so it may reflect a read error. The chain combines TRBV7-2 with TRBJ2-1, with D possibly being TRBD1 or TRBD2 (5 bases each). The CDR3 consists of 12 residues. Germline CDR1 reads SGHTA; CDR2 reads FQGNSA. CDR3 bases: TGTGCCAGCAGCTTATACGGGGACCTCACCCTCTTC. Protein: CASSLYGDLTLF.

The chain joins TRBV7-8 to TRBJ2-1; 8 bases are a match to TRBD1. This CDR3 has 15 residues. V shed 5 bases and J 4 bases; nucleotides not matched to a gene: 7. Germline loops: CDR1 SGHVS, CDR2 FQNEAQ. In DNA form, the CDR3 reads TGTGCCAGCAGCCCCCGGGACAGGCGATACAATGAGCAGTTCTTC. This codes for CASSPRDRRYNEQFF.

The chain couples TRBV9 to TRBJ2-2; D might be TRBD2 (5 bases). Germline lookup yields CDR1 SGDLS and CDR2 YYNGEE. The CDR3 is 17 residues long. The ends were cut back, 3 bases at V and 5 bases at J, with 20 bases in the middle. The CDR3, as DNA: TGTGCCAGCAGCGCGAGTACTTCGGGATCCAGAACCGGGGAGCTGTTTTTT. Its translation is CASSASTSGSRTGELFF. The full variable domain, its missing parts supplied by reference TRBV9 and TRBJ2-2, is DSGVTQTPKHLITATGQRVTLRCSPRSGDLSVYWYQQSLDQGLQFLIQYYNGEERAKGNILERFSAQQFPDLHSELNLSSLELGDSALYFCASSASTSGSRTGELFFGEGSRLTVL.

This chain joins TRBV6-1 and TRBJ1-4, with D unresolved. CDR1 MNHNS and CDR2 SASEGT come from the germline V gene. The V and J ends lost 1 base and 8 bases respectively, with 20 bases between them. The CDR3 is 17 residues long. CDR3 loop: CASSEDVAGQVGEKLFF. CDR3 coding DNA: TGTGCCAGCAGTGAAGATGTTGCTGGCCAGGTCGGGGAAAAACTGTTTTTT.

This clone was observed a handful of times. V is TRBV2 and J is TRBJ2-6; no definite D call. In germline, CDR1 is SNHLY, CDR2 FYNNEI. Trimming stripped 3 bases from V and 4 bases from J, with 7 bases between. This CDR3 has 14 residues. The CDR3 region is CASSDPMGANVLTF. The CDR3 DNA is TGTGCCAGCAGTGATCCGATGGGGGCCAACGTCCTGACTTTC.

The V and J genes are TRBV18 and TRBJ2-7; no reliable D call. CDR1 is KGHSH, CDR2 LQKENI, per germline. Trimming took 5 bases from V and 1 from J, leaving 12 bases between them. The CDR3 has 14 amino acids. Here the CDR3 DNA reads TGTGCCAGCTCAGGTACTTTAGGGTCCTACGAGCAGTACTTC. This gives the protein CASSGTLGSYEQYF.

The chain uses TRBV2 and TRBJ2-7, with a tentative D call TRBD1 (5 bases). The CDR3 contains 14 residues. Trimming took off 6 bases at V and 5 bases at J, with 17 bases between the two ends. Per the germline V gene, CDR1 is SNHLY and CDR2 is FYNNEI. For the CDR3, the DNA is TGTGCCAGCAGGGAACGGACACGGCGCGACGAGCAGTACTTC. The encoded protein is CASRERTRRDEQYF.

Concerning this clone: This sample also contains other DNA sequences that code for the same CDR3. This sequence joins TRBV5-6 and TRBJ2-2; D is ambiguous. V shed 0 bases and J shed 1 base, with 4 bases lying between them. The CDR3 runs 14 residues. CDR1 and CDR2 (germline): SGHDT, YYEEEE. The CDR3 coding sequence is TGTGCCAGCAGCTTGGGGCTGAACACCGGGGAGCTGTTTTTT. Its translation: CASSLGLNTGELFF.

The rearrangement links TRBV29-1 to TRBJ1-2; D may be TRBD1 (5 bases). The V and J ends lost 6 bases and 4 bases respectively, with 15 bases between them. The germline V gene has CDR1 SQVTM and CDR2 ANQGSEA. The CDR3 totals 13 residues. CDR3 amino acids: CSVRGVLGYGYTF. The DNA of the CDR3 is TGCAGCGTGCGAGGGGTTCTAGGCTATGGCTACACCTTC. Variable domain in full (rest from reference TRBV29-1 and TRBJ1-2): SAVISQKPSRDICQRGTSLTIQCQVDSQVTMMFWYRQQPGQSLTLIATANQGSEATYESGFVIDKFPISRPNLTFSTLTVSNMSPEDSSIYLCSVRGVLGYGYTFGSGTRLTVV.

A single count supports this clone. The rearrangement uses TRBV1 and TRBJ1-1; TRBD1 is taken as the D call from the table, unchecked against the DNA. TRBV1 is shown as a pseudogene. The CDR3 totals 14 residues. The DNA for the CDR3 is TGCACCAAAAAAAAACAGGGGAAAGACACTGAAGCTTTCTTT. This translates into CTKKKQGKDTEAFF.

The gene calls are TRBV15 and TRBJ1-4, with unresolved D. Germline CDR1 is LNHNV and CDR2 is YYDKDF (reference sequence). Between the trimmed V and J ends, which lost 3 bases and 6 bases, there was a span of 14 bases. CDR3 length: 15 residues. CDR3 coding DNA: TGTGCCACCAGCAGTGCCCCGGAGTCGCATGAAAAACTGTTTTTT. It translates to CATSSAPESHEKLFF.